This T cell receptor (beta chain) is drawn from a study of CD8+CD57+ T cells in acquired aplastic anemia. In the study overall: Isolated CD4+ and CD8+ cells, once sorted, yielded DNA averaging roughly 3.2 ug.

CDR1 is DFQATT and CDR2 is SNEGSKA in the germline V gene (reference sequence). V lost 6 bases to trimming and J lost 0 bases; unmatched junction nucleotides: 4. This CDR3 spans 14 amino acids. Findings of the study overall: Patients did not significantly differ from controls in CD8+ Simpson's diversity. In common between the patients and the controls were approximately 28 CD8+ CDR3 sequences.

This clonotype appeared once. As yet, its antigen is unknown. TCR beta VDJ and CDR3 profiling used genomic DNA as template. TCRdb redid the calling of the reads with MiXCR, one entry per CDR3 protein. Here the sample spans about 270,000 distinct CDR3 sequences, around 60% being singletons. This sequence joins TRBV20-1 and TRBJ2-3, with 9 bases matching TRBD2. This sequence originates from a human donor with severe aplastic anemia or a healthy control (not recorded which). Input material: sorted CD4+, CD8+, or CD8+CD57+ T cells (not recorded which) from PBMCs. The CDR3 loop is CSALGLASTDTQYF. CDR3 DNA: TGCAGTGCGCTGGGACTAGCTAGCACAGATACGCAGTATTTT.